The rows below give T cell receptor beta chains drawn from one sample of a study of T cell responses to AZD1222 COVID-19 vaccine. Assay: immunoSEQ multiplex PCR; the TCRdb copy retains only in-frame clones and omits some. Found here are 90,000 or so clones, about nine tenths of them singletons; the top ten hold about 6.1%. Sequenced material: peripheral blood, taken 28 days after the second AZD1222 dose. These receptors came from an adult who received the AZD1222 COVID-19 vaccine. The CDR3 runs from the conserved cysteine through the conserved F or W. The order of the fields is J gene, D gene, V gene, CDR3 protein. D genes are given only for firm matches.

TRBJ2-2 NA TRBV6-5 CASAGLQHPGELFF
TRBJ2-3 TRBD2 TRBV28 CASIDLGTSGGMHTQYF
TRBJ2-4 TRBD2 TRBV30 CAWSPDPGTRPHIQYF
TRBJ1-2 NA TRBV7-2 CASSLEGRRNYGYTF
TRBJ2-1 NA TRBV28 CASSLRRGSNEQFF
TRBJ1-6 NA TRBV5-4 CASKAGQENSPLHF
TRBJ2-1 NA TRBV18 CASSPIGYSYNEQFF
TRBJ1-6 NA TRBV6-5 CASSYSRFWDNSPLHF
TRBJ1-5 NA TRBV19 CASSGSRGGSSNQPQHF
TRBJ2-1 NA TRBV12-3/TRBV12-4 CASSASPGMFF
TRBJ2-7 NA TRBV5-1 CASSPGGGFYEQYF
TRBJ1-2 TRBD1 TRBV6-5 CASSYSRTGQGYTF
TRBJ2-7 TRBD2 TRBV11-2 CASSLQRGISYEQYF
TRBJ2-1 NA TRBV12-3/TRBV12-4 CASSFWDYNEQFF
TRBJ1-1 TRBD1 TRBV12-3/TRBV12-4 CASIDRGKTEAFF